The source of this T cell receptor beta chain is a study of radiation and T cells in renal cell carcinoma. General study points: In blood, top tumor clones expanded by 2 weeks, shrinking by 4. Baseline intratumoral clonotype presence is unknown without pretreatment biopsies.

The sample's time point: baseline pretreatment blood. The treatment: 15 Gy SBRT to primary tumor, nephrectomy 4 weeks later. Radiation-treated patients gave blood at baseline, week 2 and week 4. This renal cell carcinoma was of the clear cell type. TCRdb's copy holds only in-frame clones and misses some; the assay was immunoSEQ multiplex PCR. Among about 150,000 clones listed, about nine tenths were seen once. On this clone itself: Its antigen is unidentified.

This sequence originates from a woman between 65 and 79 years old with renal cell carcinoma. Source: blood, taken from a patient whose treatment included radiotherapy and nephrectomy.

The CDR3 here is CASRNGGNGYTF. The CDR3 coding sequence is TGTGCCAGCAGAAACGGGGGGAATGGCTACACCTTC. This sequence joins TRBV7-9 and TRBJ1-2, with D perhaps matching TRBD1 (5 bases). Germline assignment: CDR1 SEHNR and CDR2 FQNEAQ (reference sequence). Deletions cut 6 bases from V and 6 bases from J, with 11 bases between. This CDR3 region has 12 residues.